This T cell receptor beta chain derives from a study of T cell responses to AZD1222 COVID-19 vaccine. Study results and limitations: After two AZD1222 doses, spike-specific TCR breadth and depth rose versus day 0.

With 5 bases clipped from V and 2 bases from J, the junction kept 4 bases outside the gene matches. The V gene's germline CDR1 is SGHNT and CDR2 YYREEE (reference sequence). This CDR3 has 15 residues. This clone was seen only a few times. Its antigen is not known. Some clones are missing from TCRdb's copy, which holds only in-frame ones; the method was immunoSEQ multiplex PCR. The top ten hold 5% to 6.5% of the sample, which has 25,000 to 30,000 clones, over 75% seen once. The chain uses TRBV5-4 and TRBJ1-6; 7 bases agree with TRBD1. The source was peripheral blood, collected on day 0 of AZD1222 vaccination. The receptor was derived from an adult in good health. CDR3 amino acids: CASSSGQAYNSPLHF. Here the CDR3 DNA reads TGTGCCAGCAGTTCCGGACAGGCCTATAATTCACCCCTCCACTTT.